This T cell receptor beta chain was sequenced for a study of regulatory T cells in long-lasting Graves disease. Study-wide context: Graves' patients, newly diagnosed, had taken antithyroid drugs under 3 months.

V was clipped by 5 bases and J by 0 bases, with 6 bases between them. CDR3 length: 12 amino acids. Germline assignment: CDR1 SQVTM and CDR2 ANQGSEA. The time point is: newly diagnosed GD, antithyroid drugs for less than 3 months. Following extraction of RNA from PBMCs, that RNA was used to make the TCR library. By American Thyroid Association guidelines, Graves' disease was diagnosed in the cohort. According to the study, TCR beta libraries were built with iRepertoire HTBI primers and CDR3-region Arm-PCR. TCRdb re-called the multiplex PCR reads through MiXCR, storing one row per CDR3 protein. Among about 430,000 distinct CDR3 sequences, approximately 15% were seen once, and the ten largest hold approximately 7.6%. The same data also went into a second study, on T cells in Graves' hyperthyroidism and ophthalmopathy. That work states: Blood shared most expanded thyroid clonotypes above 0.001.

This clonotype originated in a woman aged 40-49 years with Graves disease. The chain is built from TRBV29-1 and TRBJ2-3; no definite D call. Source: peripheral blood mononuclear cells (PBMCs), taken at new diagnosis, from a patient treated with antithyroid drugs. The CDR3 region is CSVFDSTDTQYF. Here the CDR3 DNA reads TGCAGCGTTTTTGACAGCACAGATACGCAGTATTTT.